A selection of T cell receptor beta chains follows, all from one sample in a study of tumor and adjacent non-tumor tissue in lung cancer. TCRdb ran MiXCR on the multiplex PCR reads and lists one entry per CDR3 protein. This table has about 140,000 distinct CDR3 sequences, around 67% appearing once. The sequenced sample consisted of lung tumor tissue. The receptors originated from a man in his 60s with small cell lung cancer. CDR3s include the opening cysteine and the closing phenylalanine or tryptophan. A D gene is named only where the DNA matches it firmly. The size entry is marked missing in some rows and otherwise reads once, few, many or a size class.

V gene	J gene	clone size	D gene	CDR3 protein	CDR3 DNA
TRBV11-3	TRBJ1-1	-	-	CAISKEGGTGTFF	TGTGCCATCAGCAAAGAGGGAGGCACTGGAACTTTCTTT
TRBV6-2/TRBV6-3	TRBJ2-2	many	-	CASSRPWPLGTGELFF	TGTGCCAGCAGCCGCCCTTGGCCTCTAGGCACCGGGGAGCTGTTTTTT
TRBV12-3/TRBV12-4	TRBJ1-5	few	-	CASSFGGQPQHF	TGTGCCAGCAGTTTTGGCGGTCAGCCCCAGCATTTT
TRBV12-3/TRBV12-4	TRBJ1-1	-	TRBD1	CASSVDRGTEVFF	TGTGCAAGCAGTGTCGACAGGGGTACTGAAGTTTTCTTT
TRBV6-5	TRBJ2-5	-	-	CASSSQGIQETHYF	TGTGCCAGCAGTTCTCAGGGGATCCAAGAGACCCACTACTTC
TRBV4-1	TRBJ2-5	-	TRBD1	CASSQDLQGAKTQYF	TGCGCCAGCAGCCAAGATTTACAGGGGGCGAAGACCCAGTACTTC
TRBV6-1	TRBJ1-5	-	TRBD1	CASSEATTGNQPYHF	TGTGCCAGCAGTGAAGCTACGACAGGGAATCAGCCCTATCATTTT
TRBV4-1	TRBJ1-2	-	TRBD1	CSSSPGGQGADGHTF	TGCTCCAGCAGCCCAGGAGGACAGGGGGCGGATGGCCACACCTTC
TRBV20-1	TRBJ2-1	-	-	CSASRLVGNEQLF	TGCAGTGCTAGCCGACTAGTCGGGAATGAGCAGTTATTC
TRBV20-1	TRBJ1-4	few	TRBD1	CSALQGEKLFF	TGCAGTGCGCTACAGGGGGAAAAACTGTTTTTT
TRBV12-5	TRBJ2-2	-	-	CASGFGANTRELFF	TGTGCTAGTGGTTTCGGCGCGAACACCAGGGAGCTGTTTTTC
TRBV12-3/TRBV12-4	TRBJ1-2	-	-	CASSSRVGADYGYTF	TGTGCCAGCAGCTCCAGGGTAGGGGCTGACTATGGCTACACCTTC
TRBV4-2	TRBJ2-3	-	-	CASSQGHLILVGVGDTQYF	TGTGCCAGCAGCCAAGGGCACCTCATCCTAGTGGGAGTCGGGGATACGCAGTATTTT
TRBV5-1	TRBJ1-2	-	TRBD1	CASSRGTDYGYTF	TGCGCCAGCAGCCGAGGGACAGACTATGGCTACACCTTC
TRBV5-4	TRBJ2-6	few	-	CASSLGGLSGANVLTF	TGTGCCAGCAGCTTGGGGGGGCTCTCTGGGGCCAACGTCCTGACTTTC
TRBV12-3/TRBV12-4	TRBJ1-2	-	-	CASRRGDYYGYTF	TGTGCCAGCAGAAGAGGGGATTACTATGGCTACACCTTC
TRBV6-2/TRBV6-3	TRBJ2-5	few	TRBD2	CASSSLAGQETQYF	TGTGCCAGCAGTTCATTAGCGGGCCAAGAGACCCAGTACTTC
TRBV29-1	TRBJ2-7	once	TRBD1	CSVSRQGEELYF	TGCAGCGTCAGTCGCCAGGGGGAAGAGCTGTACTTC
TRBV11-1	TRBJ2-7	-	-	CASSLRPNVQYF	TGTGCCAGCAGCTTACGGCCAAATGTGCAGTACTTC
TRBV5-4	TRBJ2-1	-	-	CASRKQGYEQFF	TGTGCCAGCAGGAAACAGGGTTATGAGCAGTTCTTC
TRBV5-1	TRBJ2-3	many	TRBD2	CASRRTSGSADTQYF	TGCGCCAGCAGGCGGACTAGCGGGAGCGCAGATACGCAGTATTTT
TRBV28	TRBJ1-5	-	TRBD1	CASNSPGQGAHQSQHF	TGTGCCAGCAACTCACCGGGACAGGGGGCGCATCAGTCCCAGCATTTT
TRBV10-3	TRBJ2-3	many	-	CAIGGAADTQYF	TGTGCCATCGGGGGGGCTGCAGATACGCAGTATTTT
TRBV6-2/TRBV6-3	TRBJ1-1	few	TRBD1	CASRTDRDYSTEAFF	TGTGCCAGCAGGACGGACAGGGATTATTCAACTGAAGCTTTCTTT
TRBV24-1	TRBJ2-1	few	-	CATSDSRAPGNEQFF	TGTGCCACCAGTGATTCCCGGGCCCCTGGCAATGAGCAGTTCTTC
TRBV28	TRBJ2-3	-	TRBD2	CASSLTIGRAGTDTQYF	TGTGCCAGCAGTTTGACTATCGGGAGGGCGGGCACAGATACGCAGTATTTT
TRBV10-3	TRBJ2-1	-	-	CAISEGGLNKQFF	TGTGCCATCAGTGAGGGAGGGCTGAATAAGCAGTTCTTC
TRBV20-1	TRBJ2-1	-	-	CSARPGTGILNEQFF	TGCAGTGCTAGACCCGGGACGGGGATTCTCAATGAGCAGTTCTTC
TRBV6-1	TRBJ2-1	-	-	CATKQDRYSYNEQFF	TGTGCCACCAAACAGGACCGCTACTCCTACAATGAGCAGTTCTTC
TRBV28	TRBJ2-1	many	TRBD2	CASSPSGRAPYWFF	TGTGCCAGCAGTCCTAGCGGGAGAGCCCCGTATTGGTTCTTC
TRBV20-1	TRBJ2-3	-	TRBD2	CSASSPLGISGMTHYF	TGCAGTGCTAGTTCCCCATTGGGAATAAGCGGGATGACGCACTATTTT
TRBV4-1	TRBJ1-3	few	TRBD1	CASSQETGQGGGNTIYF	TGCGCCAGCAGCCAAGAAACAGGACAGGGTGGTGGAAACACCATATATTTT
TRBV7-9	TRBJ2-2	-	-	CACWGGWTNTGELFF	TGTGCCTGCTGGGGGGGCTGGACGAACACCGGGGAACTGTTTTTT
TRBV6-2/TRBV6-3	TRBJ2-4	-	-	CASSYRTDLARNIQYF	TGTGCCAGCAGCTATCGGACTGACCTAGCCAGAAACATTCAGTACTTC
TRBV29-1	TRBJ2-3	-	-	CSFQTILDTDTQYF	TGCAGCTTTCAGACTATTTTGGACACAGATACGCAGTATTTT
TRBV20-1	TRBJ2-3	many	-	CSAITHSGSTDTQYF	TGCAGTGCTATCACCCACTCCGGGAGCACAGATACGCAGTATTTT
TRBV20-1	TRBJ2-7	-	TRBD2	CSAGRGEGYELYF	TGCAGTGCTGGGAGGGGAGAGGGCTACGAGCTTTACTTC
TRBV7-9	TRBJ1-2	-	TRBD1	CASSLEDRGYTF	TGTGCCAGCAGCTTAGAGGACAGGGGCTACACCTTC
TRBV11-2	TRBJ2-5	-	TRBD1	CASSLQGLQQETQYF	TGTGCAAGCAGCTTACAGGGGCTACAACAAGAGACCCAGTACTTC
TRBV11-2	TRBJ1-3	few	-	CASSYRASGNTIYF	TGTGCCAGCAGCTATAGGGCCTCTGGAAACACCATATATTTT
TRBV11-2	TRBJ2-3	-	-	CASSLEAWLHTQYF	TGTGCCAGCAGCTTAGAAGCGTGGCTACATACGCAGTATTTT
TRBV18	TRBJ2-3	-	-	CASTPFGSLADTHYF	TGTGCCAGCACACCCTTTGGGAGTTTGGCAGATACGCATTATTTT
TRBV20-1	TRBJ2-1	many	-	CSAVGQGGGYNEQFF	TGCAGTGCCGTCGGACAGGGAGGGGGCTACAATGAGCAGTTCTTC
TRBV20-1	TRBJ1-4	-	-	CSARPDSTMGEKLFF	TGCAGTGCTAGACCGGACAGCACTATGGGTGAAAAACTGTTTTTT
TRBV6-5	TRBJ2-1	once	TRBD1	CAGSAQGGNERFF	TGTGCCGGCAGTGCCCAAGGGGGCAATGAGCGGTTCTTC
TRBV11-2	TRBJ2-7	-	-	CANNSAYEQYF	TGTGCCAACAACTCCGCCTACGAGCAGTACTTC
TRBV11-1	TRBJ1-2	-	-	CACSRYNFYSYTF	TGTGCCTGCAGCCGGTACAACTTCTATAGCTACACCTTC
TRBV6-1	TRBJ2-5	-	-	CARSVVGQGTQYF	TGTGCCCGCAGTGTTGTGGGGCAAGGGACCCAGTACTTC
TRBV20-1	TRBJ2-1	-	TRBD2	CSPMAGVDNEQFF	TGCAGTCCTATGGCGGGAGTAGACAATGAGCAGTTCTTC
TRBV6-5	TRBJ2-2	-	TRBD2	CASSYSGLASTGELLF	TGTGCCAGCAGTTACTCAGGACTAGCGAGTACCGGGGAGCTGCTTTTT